This TCR beta chain was recorded in a study of T cell responses to AZD1222 COVID-19 vaccine. Study background: Pooling was applied to second doses at about 4 or about 12 weeks.

This CDR3 is 13 amino acids long. Germline V gene data show CDR1 as SGHDN and CDR2 as FVKESK. V dropped 4 bases and J dropped 3 bases, with 7 bases sitting between them. The table came from immunoSEQ multiplex PCR; TCRdb's copy has only in-frame clones and leaves some out. The table records fewer than 110,000 clones, about 90% of them present only once. This clone appeared once. The receptor was derived from an adult in good health. Sample: peripheral blood, taken on day 0 of AZD1222 vaccination. The chain carries TRBV14 and TRBJ1-3; unclear D gene. The DNA for the CDR3 is TGTGCCAGCAGCCGTACAGTTGGAAACACCATATATTTT. Translating it yields CASSRTVGNTIYF.